One and the same sample provided the 24 T cell receptor beta chains below, sequenced in a study of blood T cell repertoires in COVID-19. Using immunoSEQ multiplex PCR, the repertoire was profiled, and TCRdb retains in-frame clones only, with some absent. The sample includes about 150,000 clones, about 85% of them seen just once. Sequences were obtained from peripheral blood. All receptors derive from a man aged 60 to 69 with COVID-19, enrolled during active disease.

This rearrangement joins TRBV6-5 to TRBJ1-2; 7 positions agree with TRBD1. The germline V gene encodes CDR1 MNHEY and CDR2 SVGAGI. This CDR3 has 13 residues. Unmatched junction bases numbered 8, after V lost 8 bases and J lost 5 bases. The DNA of the CDR3 is TGTGCCAGCGGCCTTGGACAGGCGTATGGCTACACCTTC. Its protein product is CASGLGQAYGYTF.

The CDR3 spells CASSRRGSGGLSGANVLTF. The CDR3 region has the DNA TGTGCCAGCAGCCGGCGAGGTAGCGGGGGCCTCTCTGGGGCCAACGTCCTGACTTTC. V is TRBV3-1 (or the pseudogene TRBV3-2) and J is TRBJ2-6, with TRBD2 matching 9 bases. V lost 4 bases to trimming and J lost 0 bases; unmatched junction nucleotides: 10. The CDR3 spans 19 residues. Germline V CDR1 and CDR2: LGHDT, YNNKEL (reference sequence).

The chain is built from TRBV19 and TRBJ1-5; 8 nucleotides match TRBD1. The CDR3 runs to 13 residues. Per the germline V gene, CDR1 is LNHDA and CDR2 is SQIVND (reference sequence). Unmatched junction bases numbered 3, after V lost 4 bases and J lost 7 bases. The CDR3 protein is CASSSDRGQPQHF. The CDR3 DNA reads TGTGCCAGTAGTAGTGACAGGGGCCAGCCCCAGCATTTT. The full variable domain, completed using reference TRBV19 and TRBJ1-5, is DGGITQSPKYLFRKEGQNVTLSCEQNLNHDAMYWYRQDPGQGLRLIYYSQIVNDFQKGDIAEGYSVSREKKESFPLTVTSAQKNPTAFYLCASSSDRGQPQHFGDGTRLSIL.

This chain links TRBV30 with TRBJ1-5; D may be TRBD1 (5 bases). Trimming took off 1 base at V and 6 bases at J, with 13 bases between the two ends. The CDR3 extends over 14 amino acids. CDR1 is GTSNPN, CDR2 SVGIG, per germline (reference sequence). The CDR3 region has the DNA TGTGCCTGGAGTGGGGGCAGTTCGGGTCAGCCCCAGCATTTT. This sequence encodes CAWSGGSSGQPQHF.

The chain couples TRBV27 to TRBJ1-2; 10 positions agree with TRBD1. V lost 2 bases to trimming and J lost 7 bases; unmatched junction nucleotides: 7. CDR1 MNHEY and CDR2 SMNVEV come from the germline V gene (reference sequence). The CDR3 has 15 amino acids. CDR3 in amino acids: CASSLNPTGGFGYTF. In nucleotides, the CDR3 is TGTGCCAGCAGTTTAAATCCGACAGGGGGCTTTGGCTACACCTTC.

The chain combines TRBV18 with TRBJ2-7; tentative D call: TRBD1 (6 bases). Trimming pared 5 bases from V and 6 bases from J, leaving 17 bases between. The CDR3 totals 14 residues. Germline loops: CDR1 KGHSH, CDR2 LQKENI. This chain's CDR3 is CASSSDRKFAEQYF. The DNA of the CDR3 is TGTGCCAGCTCATCGGACAGAAAATTCGCCGAGCAGTACTTC.

The gene calls are TRBV21-1 and TRBJ1-1; TRBD1, the table's D call, lacks a check against the DNA. TRBV21-1 represents a pseudogene. This CDR3 comprises 14 residues. The DNA for the CDR3 is TGTGCCAGCACAGAGAGGACAGGGGGCACTGAAGCTTTCTTT. Its translation: CASTERTGGTEAFF.

This clone occurred once. The V gene is TRBV7-6, the J gene TRBJ2-6, with 8 bases lining up with TRBD1. Germline CDR1 reads SGHVS; CDR2 reads FNYEAQ. This CDR3 is 17 amino acids long. After removal of 4 bases from V and 0 bases from J, the junction contained 5 bases not matched to a gene. CDR3 nucleotides: TGTGCCAGCAGCTCCGGGACAGGCCACTCTGGGGCCAACGTCCTGACTTTC. Its protein is CASSSGTGHSGANVLTF.

The V gene is TRBV9, the J gene TRBJ2-6, with TRBD1 matching 8 bases. Trimming removed 3 bases from V and 1 base from J; junction bases left unmatched: 9. The CDR3 loop spans 18 amino acids. The germline gives CDR1 SGDLS, CDR2 YYNGEE. The CDR3, as DNA: TGTGCCAGCAGCGCCCAGGGGGCACTGGCGTCTGGGGCCAACGTCCTGACTTTC. As protein: CASSAQGALASGANVLTF.

This clone was counted a single time. V usage is TRBV24-1 and J usage is TRBJ1-2; D gene unclear. The germline CDR1 and CDR2 sequences are KGHDR and SFDVKD. The CDR3 contains 13 residues. V shed 5 bases and J shed 8 bases, with 14 bases lying between them. Written as DNA, the CDR3 is TGTGCCACCAGTGTACCCGGGGTGGCCGGCTACACCTTC. Translating gives CATSVPGVAGYTF.

The rearrangement uses TRBV27 and TRBJ1-6; D not certain. Between the trimmed V and J ends, which lost 3 bases and 9 bases, there was a span of 18 bases. The CDR3 runs 16 residues. Germline V gene data show CDR1 as MNHEY and CDR2 as SMNVEV (reference sequence). CDR3 region: CASSFRVWEDGSPLHF. The CDR3 coding sequence is TGTGCCAGCAGTTTCCGGGTCTGGGAGGACGGTTCACCCCTCCACTTT.

The CDR3 loop is CASSPGTATYEQYF. The CDR3 DNA reads TGTGCCAGCAGCCCCGGGACTGCAACCTACGAGCAGTACTTC. The V and J genes are TRBV28 and TRBJ2-7; D perhaps matches TRBD2 (6 bases). The CDR3 loop spans 14 amino acids. The germline V gene encodes CDR1 MDHEN and CDR2 SYDVKM. Between the trimmed V and J ends, which lost 6 bases and 2 bases, there was a span of 14 bases.

This sequence joins TRBV28 and TRBJ1-1; 8 bases line up with TRBD1. The junction had 3 bases not matched to a gene; V was cut back by 3 bases and J by 0 bases. Germline V gives CDR1 MDHEN, CDR2 SYDVKM. This CDR3 is built from 15 residues. The CDR3 sequence: CASSFRDRLNTEAFF. Here the CDR3 DNA reads TGTGCCAGCAGTTTCCGGGACAGGTTGAACACTGAAGCTTTCTTT.

The V gene is TRBV27, the J gene TRBJ2-3; D is uncertain. V was cut by 2 bases and J by 2 bases, with 8 bases left in between. The CDR3 has 14 residues. Germline CDR1 is MNHEY and CDR2 is SMNVEV (reference sequence). The CDR3 here is CASSLRLHTDTQYF. CDR3 nucleotides: TGTGCCAGCAGTTTAAGACTGCACACAGATACGCAGTATTTT.

The count of this clone is one. The chain links TRBV19 to TRBJ1-4; no clear D gene. From germline, CDR1 is LNHDA and CDR2 SQIVND (reference sequence). The CDR3 has 18 amino acids. V lost 5 bases, J lost 0 bases, and 19 bases lay in between. CDR3 sequence: CASSPQEGRAATNEKLFF. Here the CDR3 DNA reads TGTGCCAGTAGTCCCCAAGAGGGTAGGGCCGCAACTAATGAAAAACTGTTTTTT.

The chain has TRBV2 and TRBJ1-6; 7 bases match TRBD1. Germline-derived CDR1 and CDR2 are SNHLY and FYNNEI. The trim removed 6 bases at V and 4 bases at J, leaving 3 bases unmatched. The CDR3 runs 14 residues. CDR3 sequence reads: CASRGDSYNSPLHF. The DNA for the CDR3 is TGTGCCAGCAGGGGGGACAGTTATAATTCACCCCTCCACTTT.

About this clone: One end of the junction varies from germline; a read error may be responsible. The J gene is TRBJ1-6, the V gene TRBV20-1; D is perhaps TRBD1 (5 bases). Looked up from germline, CDR1 is DFQATT and CDR2 is SNEGSKA (reference sequence). CDR3 size: 10 residues. The CDR3 sequence is CSARWGHTLF. The CDR3 DNA reads as TGCAGTGCTAGATGGGGCCATACTCTATTT.

This sequence joins TRBV2 and TRBJ2-7; possibly TRBD1 for D (5 bases). This CDR3 contains 14 residues. Germline values: CDR1 SNHLY, CDR2 FYNNEI. V was trimmed by 4 bases and J by 1 base, leaving 11 bases between them. Here the CDR3 reads CASSVGATSYEQYF. CDR3 nucleotide sequence: TGTGCCAGCAGTGTAGGGGCAACTTCCTACGAGCAGTACTTC.

V is TRBV28 and J is TRBJ2-7, with unresolved D. Germline V lookup: CDR1 MDHEN, CDR2 SYDVKM. This CDR3 is built from 14 residues. Trimming shortened V by 4 bases and J by 3 bases, and 13 bases separated the two germline ends. CDR3 amino acids: CASSSPKLVYEQYF. For the CDR3, the DNA is TGTGCCAGCAGTTCACCCAAGCTAGTCTACGAGCAGTACTTC.

In this sample, this clone turned up once. The rearrangement uses TRBV7-9 and TRBJ1-1; 8 bases are a match to TRBD1. V dropped 8 bases and J dropped 8; count of bases not matched to a gene: 13. Per the germline V gene, CDR1 is SEHNR and CDR2 is FQNEAQ (reference sequence). This CDR3 is built from 14 residues. The CDR3 loop is CASGKGQGRWEAFF. For the CDR3, the DNA is TGTGCCAGCGGCAAAGGACAGGGAAGATGGGAAGCTTTCTTT.

This chain joins TRBV10-3 and TRBJ1-2; possible D gene TRBD1, 6 bases. Trimming removed 7 bases from V and 6 bases from J, with 18 bases in between. The germline CDR1 and CDR2 sequences are ENHRY and SYGVKD. The CDR3 spans 14 residues. CDR3 nucleotide sequence: TGTGCCATCACCGCCAAACAGGGTTGGCATGGCTACACCTTC. It is translated as CAITAKQGWHGYTF.

This sequence joins TRBV28 and TRBJ1-1, with D possibly being TRBD1 (6 bases). Germline V gene sequence: CDR1 MDHEN, CDR2 SYDVKM. This CDR3 has 15 amino acids. V was pared by 2 bases and J by 2 bases, with 12 bases between. CDR3: CASSLTSRGNTEAFF. In DNA, the CDR3 is TGTGCCAGCAGTTTAACCTCCAGGGGTAACACTGAAGCTTTCTTT.

The gene calls are TRBV6-4 and TRBJ1-6, with TRBD1 identical over 9 bases. The ends lost 6 bases at V and 6 bases at J; junction bases unmatched: 3. CDR1 and CDR2 (germline): MRHNA, SNTAGT. The CDR3 has 14 residues. The chain's CDR3 is CASSQGQGNSPLHF. The DNA for the CDR3 is TGTGCCAGCAGCCAGGGACAGGGTAATTCACCCCTCCACTTT.

V is TRBV27 and J is TRBJ1-4; D gene uncertain. The germline gives CDR1 MNHEY, CDR2 SMNVEV (reference sequence). Trimming cost V 6 bases and J 8 bases, with 16 bases left between them. This CDR3 is built from 14 residues. The CDR3 reads CASRRYGSGEKLFF. CDR3 sequence (DNA): TGTGCCAGCAGGCGGTACGGCAGCGGCGAAAAACTGTTTTTT. The variable domain in full, with the rest retrieved from reference TRBV27 and TRBJ1-4, is EAQVTQNPRYLITVTGKKLTVTCSQNMNHEYMSWYRQDPGLGLRQIYYSMNVEVTDKGDVPEGYKVSRKEKRNFPLILESPSPNQTSLYFCASRRYGSGEKLFFGSGTQLSVL.